The clone carrying this T cell receptor beta chain came up many times. The antigen is not known. Donors, healthy HIV-negative adults, lacked recent acute infections or vaccinations. This CDR3 contains 15 residues. Trimming removed 3 bases from V and 3 bases from J, with 12 bases in between. Germline loops: CDR1 MRHNA, CDR2 SNTAGT. The data stem from a study of shared clonotypes between healthy human individuals. Study outcomes and limitations: Shared clonotypes across all four donors exceeded non-shared ones in generation probability. Larger richness was generally estimated for naive than memory subsets.

Original analysis: Junction-only sequences without quality scores came from ImmunoSEQ, so filtering differed. Libraries were prepared by immunoSEQ multiplex PCR; TCRdb keeps only in-frame clonotypes and omits some of them. V and J calls and clone size come straight from that table; D and trimming were deduced from the DNA. The sample carries 640,000 or so clones, about three quarters recorded once. The genes are TRBV6-4 and TRBJ2-1, with D hard to call. The sample taken for sequencing was memory CD4+ T cells sorted from blood. Subset reported: CD45RA-negative fraction. The TCR comes from a woman under 40 in good health. CDR3 residues: CASSEKPTDYNEQFF. The CDR3 coding sequence is TGTGCCAGCAGTGAGAAACCGACTGACTACAATGAGCAGTTCTTC.